This T cell receptor beta chain was documented in a study of cytomegalovirus exposure and HLA in healthy donors. Germline V gene data show CDR1 as SEHNR and CDR2 as FQNEAQ (reference sequence). V lost 4 bases and J 10 bases, leaving 11 bases between the germline ends. The CDR3 loop spans 12 amino acids. PCR involved 60 Vbeta and 13 Jbeta primers. Profiled with immunoSEQ multiplex PCR; TCRdb holds only in-frame clones, not every one. This table has around 150,000 clones, approximately 80% appearing once. What was sequenced was PBMCs. This receptor was taken from a man in his thirties or forties in good health and CMV-seronegative. This sequence joins TRBV7-9 and TRBJ2-1; no reliable D call. The CDR3, as DNA: TGTGCCAGCAGCTCAGGTGGCTCGGAGCAGTTCTTC. This codes for CASSSGGSEQFF.